This TCR beta chain was identified during a study of cytomegalovirus exposure and HLA in healthy donors. With 60 Vbeta and 13 Jbeta primers, the PCR was carried out. Profiling relied on immunoSEQ multiplex PCR, and the TCRdb table lists in-frame clones only, not all of them. This sample yields 150,000 to 200,000 clones, of which roughly 85% are seen a single time; around 8% belongs to the top ten. Findings and limits, study-wide: Later analysis placed DRB1 highest and HLA-C lowest in TCR association rates, which differed by HLA locus.

As regards this clone: The antigen is unknown.

The CDR3 length is 15 residues. Germline V gene sequence: CDR1 SEHNR, CDR2 FQNEAQ (reference sequence). Trimming at V came to 8 bases and at J to 3 bases, leaving 11 bases not matched to a gene. The sequencing sample was made of PBMCs. V usage is TRBV7-9 and J usage is TRBJ2-3; 7 positions agree with TRBD2. The sequence derives from a male donor in good health and CMV-seropositive. This CDR3 is CASGMASGLTDTQYF. In nucleotides, the CDR3 is TGTGCCAGCGGAATGGCTAGCGGTTTAACAGATACGCAGTATTTT.